This T cell receptor (beta chain) was identified during a study of siplizumab effects on memory and regulatory T cells (dated by TCRdb to the late 2010s). In terms of the full investigation: The study examined how the anti-CD2 antibody siplizumab affects alloreactive T-cell subsets in allogeneic mixed lymphocyte reactions built from human PBMCs. General conclusions and limits of the study: Sequences below about 10^-5 frequency were poorly captured, so only a minor fraction of alloreactive clones could be mapped to unstimulated subsets. For roughly 75-96% of proliferating CD4+ or CD8+ clones, no naive or memory phenotype could be assigned. No functional confirmation was obtained for the suppressive function of proliferating Tregs from siplizumab cultures. Among mappable alloreactive CD4+ clones, an average Treg-derived fraction of around 71% was observed with siplizumab, compared with approximately 25% in control reactions. The cumulative frequency of alloreactive sequences that could be traced back to unstimulated CD4+ memory T cells was significantly reduced by siplizumab. Unstimulated naive T cells appeared to be more diverse than memory T cells, and naive cells seemed to make a substantial contribution to the alloresponse.

This clone was detected only once. Its antigen target is currently unknown. No base-level quality is on record; no much larger clone is a single base apart. Libraries were prepared through the immunoSEQ multiplex PCR assay. Roughly 10^5 TCR templates per sample were assayed on the deep sequencing platform. Genomic DNA extracted from sorted T cells was used for TCRbeta CDR3 sequencing. Concerning the study's data processing: The R programming language was used for clonal analysis of the TCRbeta CDR3 data. Alloreactive CD4+ and CD8+ clones were identified by comparing unstimulated samples to CFSE-low samples taken after the reaction. Regulatory or non-regulatory origin was assigned to alloreactive CD4+ clones by matching of sequences to sorted unstimulated Treg and non-Treg repertoires. This immuneACCESS table, as held by TCRdb, lists in-frame sequences with V and J called but not all clones. Of the missing ones, under half trace to an unresolved V gene in checked studies; the others have no known cause. The V and J calls and the clone size are those of that table, but D and trimming were determined from the DNA. This sample is represented by tens of thousands of clones; roughly 93% of them were singletons. Of the sample, over 5.5% is held by the ten largest clones.

Sorted unstimulated T cells and proliferating T cells recovered from mixed lymphocyte reactions underwent TCRbeta CDR3 sequencing. Fresh whole blood from ten HLA-typed healthy donors was used as the source from which PBMCs were isolated. The CDR1 and CDR2 encoded by the germline V gene (reference sequence) are SGHKS and YYEKEE. Including the terminal cysteine and phenylalanine, the CDR3 comprises 16 residues. Only the CDR3 DNA stays, 48 bases, in frame from base 1. V is cut by 1 base and J by 3 bases, and the space between the germline ends is 15 bases. The rearrangement joined TRBV5-5 to TRBJ2-3, with a weak D call of TRBD2 (6 bases match). The TCR comes from a human donor in good health. Input material: CD8+ T cells sorted from blood. This receptor has the CDR3 CASSLSSGSPTDTQYF. The DNA sequence is TGTGCCAGCAGCTTGAGCTCCGGGAGTCCGACAGATACGCAGTATTTT.